This TCR beta chain comes out of a study of blood T cell repertoires in COVID-19. Study information: Sites across the United States, Italy and Spain contributed samples from acute and convalescent COVID-19. PBMCs, B-cell-depleted T cells, or T cells provided the cDNA or gDNA that made up the material.

Original handling: Amplification with reference gene primers provided the estimates of nucleated cell counts. Profiled with immunoSEQ multiplex PCR; TCRdb holds only in-frame clones, not every one. V and J calls and clone size are as listed in that table; D and trimming were resolved from the DNA. The table shows under 150,000 clones, with around 89% occurring only once. The CDR3 is 18 amino acids. Trimming at V came to 5 bases and at J to 3 bases, leaving 13 bases not matched to a gene. Germline V CDR1 and CDR2: SGHNT, YYREEE (reference sequence). The receptor was derived from a middle-aged man with active or convalescent COVID-19. Sequencing was carried out using peripheral blood. The rearrangement uses TRBV5-4 and TRBJ2-7; 14 bases match TRBD2. CDR3 residues: CASSIPGLAGASNYEQYF. CDR3 DNA: TGTGCCAGCAGTATACCGGGACTAGCGGGAGCTTCAAACTACGAGCAGTACTTC. The complete variable domain, with remaining parts taken from reference TRBV5-4 and TRBJ2-7, reads ETGVTQSPTHLIKTRGQQVTLRCSSQSGHNTVSWYQQALGQGPQFIFQYYREEENGRGNFPPRFSGLQFPNYSSELNVNALELDDSALYLCASSIPGLAGASNYEQYFGPGTRLTVT.